Listed here are 32 T cell receptor beta chains from one sample, sequenced in a study of blood T cells in healthy people across ages. Through a sample-barcoded 5' primer and a J-beta primer mix, a second PCR was run for roughly 6 to 12 cycles. Each CDR3 protein gets one entry after TCRdb re-called the 5' RACE reads with MiXCR. This table holds about 730,000 distinct CDR3 sequences, more than 40% found once. The source material was blood. The receptors were sampled from a woman aged 60-75 years in good health.

The chain recombines TRBV20-1 with TRBJ2-5; 9 bases match TRBD2. CDR1 DFQATT and CDR2 SNEGSKA come from the germline V gene (reference sequence). Unmatched junction bases numbered 13, after V lost 0 bases and J lost 11 bases. The CDR3 is 15 amino acids. Here the CDR3 DNA reads TGCAGTGCTAGAGAACCAGCGGGGGGTCACAATGAGCAGTACTTC. Its protein product is CSAREPAGGHNEQYF.

This clonotype came up a few times. The genes are TRBV28 and TRBJ2-7; 7 nucleotides align to TRBD1. The V gene's germline CDR1 is MDHEN and CDR2 SYDVKM. The CDR3 is made up of 15 amino acids. The junction had 11 bases not matched to a gene; V was cut back by 7 bases and J by 2 bases. This CDR3 reads CASNTPGQRTYEQYF. CDR3 coding DNA: TGTGCCAGCAATACGCCGGGACAGAGAACCTACGAGCAGTACTTC.

This clonotype was counted between two and nine times. The gene calls are TRBV19 and TRBJ1-5, with unresolved D. Trimming pared 7 bases from V and 7 bases from J, leaving 17 bases between. The CDR3 is 14 residues long. Germline values: CDR1 LNHDA, CDR2 SQIVND (reference sequence). For the CDR3, the DNA is TGTGCCAGTAAGTCGGGGAGGCGCGGGCAGCCCCAGCATTTT. Its protein is CASKSGRRGQPQHF.

The V gene is TRBV20-1, the J gene TRBJ2-1, with a tentative D call TRBD1 (6 bases). Germline V CDR1 and CDR2: DFQATT, SNEGSKA (reference sequence). Trimming shortened V by 6 bases and J by 7 bases, and 25 bases separated the two germline ends. The CDR3 is 16 amino acids. The CDR3 DNA follows: TGCAGTGCCCAAGGGCTGGGGGCGAGCAAAGGGAATGAGCAGTTCTTC. Residues: CSAQGLGASKGNEQFF.

This clonotype was detected ten times or more. The chain uses TRBV5-1 and TRBJ2-3; D remains ambiguous. The germline V and J ends were trimmed by 5 bases and 6 bases, with 1 base remaining between them. Germline CDR1 reads SGHRS; CDR2 reads YFSETQ. The CDR3 length is 9 residues. The CDR3 nucleotides read TGCGCCAGCAGGGATACGCAGTATTTT. It encodes CASRDTQYF.

This clonotype turned up a few times. The rearrangement joins TRBV11-2 to TRBJ2-3; 8 nucleotides align to TRBD1. The J segment lost 6 bases and the V segment lost 5 bases, leaving 7 bases of the junction unmatched. Germline V lookup: CDR1 SGHAT, CDR2 FQNNGV. The CDR3 sequence is 14 residues long. The CDR3, as DNA: TGTGCCAGCAGCAACCGGGACAGGTTTGATACGCAGTATTTT. It encodes CASSNRDRFDTQYF.

In its sample, this clonotype was seen a few times. The rearrangement uses TRBV7-9 and TRBJ1-2; a possible D gene is TRBD1 (6 bases). The germline V gene encodes CDR1 SEHNR and CDR2 FQNEAQ (reference sequence). The CDR3 contains 15 residues. Trimming removed 5 bases from V and 2 bases from J, with 15 bases in between. CDR3 in amino acids: CASSRGGHTNYGYTF. CDR3 nucleotides: TGTGCCAGCAGCCGAGGGGGTCATACCAACTATGGCTACACCTTC. Together with reference TRBV7-9 and TRBJ1-2, the CDR3 gives the full variable domain: DTGVSQNPRHKITKRGQNVTFRCDPISEHNRLYWYRQTLGQGPEFLTYFQNEAQLEKSRLLSDRFSAERPKGSFSTLEIQRTEQGDSAMYLCASSRGGHTNYGYTFGSGTRLTVV.

This clonotype was recorded many times. The V gene is TRBV6-2 or TRBV6-3, the J gene TRBJ2-1; 13 bases map to TRBD2. This CDR3 spans 16 amino acids. CDR1 is MNHEY, CDR2 SVGEGT, per germline. Losses at the gene ends were 1 base for V and 8 bases for J; bases not matched to a gene: 5. The CDR3 loop is CASSYWTSGSRDEQFF. CDR3 nucleotides: TGTGCCAGCAGTTACTGGACTAGCGGGAGTAGAGATGAGCAGTTCTTC.

This clonotype showed up just a few times. The chain employs TRBV27 and TRBJ2-3; 8 nucleotides line up with TRBD2. The germline V gene has CDR1 MNHEY and CDR2 SMNVEV (reference sequence). The V gene end was trimmed by 5 bases and the J gene end by 1 base; junction bases not matched to a gene: 8. The CDR3 loop spans 16 amino acids. The CDR3 sequence is CASSRQSGSGTDTQYF. The DNA of the CDR3 is TGTGCCAGCAGTAGACAGAGCGGGAGCGGCACAGATACGCAGTATTTT.

This clonotype has more than one count but fewer than ten. The chain combines TRBV3-1 with TRBJ2-3; a possible D gene is TRBD2 (7 bases). Germline CDR1 LGHDT, CDR2 YNNKEL (reference sequence). The CDR3 spans 20 residues. V was shortened by 4 bases and J by 0 bases, with 26 bases between the two germline ends. The CDR3 sequence is CASSPYLSAGALTSTDTQYF. CDR3 DNA sequence: TGTGCCAGCAGCCCCTACCTAAGCGCGGGGGCGCTAACTAGCACAGATACGCAGTATTTT.

The chain employs TRBV27 and TRBJ1-2; D perhaps matches TRBD1 (6 bases). V was trimmed by 2 bases and J by 2 bases, leaving 18 bases between them. This CDR3 has 17 amino acids. Per germline, CDR1 MNHEY and CDR2 SMNVEV (reference sequence). The CDR3 loop is CASSLVGTQDGNYGYTF. The CDR3, as DNA: TGTGCCAGCAGTTTAGTCGGGACACAAGACGGCAACTATGGCTACACCTTC.

This clonotype has a handful of counts. This sequence joins TRBV5-1 and TRBJ1-5, with D possibly being TRBD1 (6 bases). This CDR3 spans 14 amino acids. V lost 4 bases to trimming and J lost 3 bases, with 11 bases between them. Germline loops: CDR1 SGHRS, CDR2 YFSETQ. For the CDR3, the DNA is TGCGCCAGCAGCCTTGGACAGACCAATCAGCCCCAGCATTTT. This sequence encodes CASSLGQTNQPQHF.

The chain employs TRBV20-1 and TRBJ2-7, with TRBD2 matching 8 bases. V lost 6 bases to trimming and J lost 6 bases; unmatched junction nucleotides: 13. The CDR3 is made up of 14 amino acids. Germline loops: CDR1 DFQATT, CDR2 SNEGSKA (reference sequence). The CDR3 bases are TGCAGTGCGGCACCCGGGACTAGAATTTCCGAGCAGTACTTC. Amino acid sequence: CSAAPGTRISEQYF.

The rearrangement uses TRBV5-6 and TRBJ2-5; D is unclear. Germline loops: CDR1 SGHDT, CDR2 YYEEEE. The V end was cut by 4 bases, the J end by 5 bases, with 15 bases between. The length of the CDR3 is 14 residues. The CDR3 is CASSPRPPRETQYF. CDR3 bases: TGTGCCAGCAGCCCACGACCCCCGCGGGAGACCCAGTACTTC.

A note on this clonotype: Relative to the germline gene, one junction end is altered; a read error may explain this. The chain employs TRBV7-8 and TRBJ1-6; D gene ambiguous. CDR3 size: 16 residues. Per germline, CDR1 SGHVS and CDR2 FQNEAQ. The DNA for the CDR3 is TGTGCCAGCAGCTTACCCAGGATCCCCTATGATTCACCCCTCCACTTT. Protein sequence: CASSLPRIPYDSPLHF.

V gene TRBV20-1 combines with J gene TRBJ2-3; the D gene is possibly TRBD2 (5 bases). The V end was cut by 5 bases, the J end by 6 bases, with 18 bases between. There are 14 residues in the CDR3. In germline, CDR1 is DFQATT, CDR2 SNEGSKA (reference sequence). CDR3 bases: TGCAGTGCTCTAACTAGTCGCTCGCGGGATACGCAGTATTTT. Translation: CSALTSRSRDTQYF.

Only a few counts were recorded for this clonotype. The rearrangement links TRBV10-3 to TRBJ1-6, with D tentatively TRBD1 (5 bases). From germline, CDR1 is ENHRY and CDR2 SYGVKD. The CDR3 extends over 16 amino acids. Trimming removed 2 bases from V and 9 bases from J, with 17 bases in between. Here the CDR3 reads CAISEEGTPIISPLHF. As DNA, the CDR3 is TGTGCCATCAGTGAGGAGGGGACTCCGATAATTTCACCCCTCCACTTT.

The chain employs TRBV7-9 and TRBJ1-1, with D possibly matching TRBD1 (5 bases). Deletions cut 3 bases from V and 4 bases from J, with 15 bases between. The CDR3 runs to 15 residues. The V gene's germline CDR1 is SEHNR and CDR2 FQNEAQ (reference sequence). The CDR3 DNA follows: TGTGCCAGCAGCTTCGGGGGGAGTGTGCGCACTGAAGCTTTCTTT. Protein: CASSFGGSVRTEAFF.

This chain connects TRBV10-2 to TRBJ1-1; tentatively, D is TRBD1 (6 bases). The CDR3 length is 15 residues. V lost 1 base to trimming and J lost 3 bases, with 12 bases between them. Germline CDR1 reads WSHSY; CDR2 reads SAAADI. CDR3 region: CASSEWGRGDTEAFF. The CDR3 nucleotides are TGCGCCAGCAGTGAGTGGGGCAGGGGAGACACTGAAGCTTTCTTT.

The chain employs TRBV6-2 or TRBV6-3 and TRBJ2-4; D call uncertain. Gene TRBJ2-7 matches the end of the DNA better, so the J call may be wrong. CDR1 and CDR2 (germline): MNHEY, SVGEGT. This CDR3 region has 14 residues. The CDR3 nucleotides are TGTGCCAGCAGTTACTCCACAGTACCCAACGAGCAGTACTTC. Its protein is CASSYSTVPNEQYF.

This clonotype was seen only a few times. The chain combines TRBV29-1 with TRBJ1-4; D is ambiguous. V was clipped by 5 bases and J by 8 bases, with 12 bases between them. This CDR3 spans 12 amino acids. Germline V gene data show CDR1 as SQVTM and CDR2 as ANQGSEA. CDR3 in amino acids: CSVTLLGEKLFF. The CDR3 DNA reads as TGCAGCGTTACATTATTAGGCGAAAAACTGTTTTTT.

The sample holds a few counts of this clonotype. The chain links TRBV3-1 to TRBJ1-2, with 9 bases that match TRBD1. The length of the CDR3 is 15 residues. J lost 2 bases, V lost 4 bases, and 5 bases had no gene match. The germline gives CDR1 LGHDT, CDR2 YNNKEL (reference sequence). CDR3 sequence reads: CASSPDRGKNYGYTF. CDR3 sequence (DNA): TGTGCCAGCAGCCCAGACAGGGGGAAAAACTATGGCTACACCTTC.

This clonotype occurred a few times. The rearrangement joins TRBV2 to TRBJ2-1; D call uncertain. Trimming stripped 1 base from V and 5 bases from J, with 12 bases between. CDR3 size: 15 residues. Germline V gives CDR1 SNHLY, CDR2 FYNNEI. CDR3 sequence (DNA): TGTGCCAGCAGTGAAGGCGCCCTAAGACACAATGAGCAGTTCTTC. Translating gives CASSEGALRHNEQFF.

The chain links TRBV3-1 to TRBJ2-1; D possibly corresponds to TRBD2 (7 bases). Germline V gene sequence: CDR1 LGHDT, CDR2 YNNKEL (reference sequence). The CDR3 is made up of 14 amino acids. The V end lost 4 bases, the J end lost 7 bases, and 14 bases lay between the germline ends. CDR3 protein: CASSRGGLENEQFF. DNA of the CDR3: TGTGCCAGCAGCCGGGGGGGCTTGGAGAATGAGCAGTTCTTC.

This sequence joins TRBV11-1 and TRBJ2-5, with D possibly matching TRBD1 (6 bases). The length of the CDR3 is 13 residues. Germline-derived CDR1 and CDR2 are SGHAT and FQDESV (reference sequence). V was pared by 5 bases and J by 3 bases, with 10 bases between. CDR3 protein: CASSQGSKETQYF. The CDR3 region has the DNA TGTGCCAGCAGCCAGGGGTCTAAAGAGACCCAGTACTTC.

Comments on this clonotype: This could be a read error, since a much larger clone is one nucleotide away. J is TRBJ2-1 and V is TRBV2, with 8 bases aligning to TRBD2. The CDR3 sequence is 16 residues long. Germline CDR1 is SNHLY and CDR2 is FYNNEI. The CDR3 nucleotides read TGTGCCAGCAGTGAAGCCGCGGGAGGCGCCTACAATGGGCAGTTCTTC. Translation gives CASSEAAGGAYNGQFF.

The chain couples TRBV6-4 to TRBJ2-7, with 13 bases fitting TRBD2. There are 17 residues in the CDR3. The germline V gene encodes CDR1 MRHNA and CDR2 SNTAGT. Trimming at V came to 0 bases and at J to 3 bases, leaving 5 bases not matched to a gene. CDR3 residues: CASSDSGTSGEIYEQYF. CDR3 sequence (DNA): TGTGCCAGCAGTGACTCGGGGACTAGCGGGGAAATCTACGAGCAGTACTTC.

V is TRBV7-2 and J is TRBJ2-1, with 11 nucleotides matching TRBD2. The CDR3 contains 16 residues. The germline V gene encodes CDR1 SGHTA and CDR2 FQGNSA. V lost 5 bases, J lost 7 bases, and 10 bases stayed unmatched. Written as DNA, the CDR3 is TGTGCCAGCAGCAAGCTACTAGCGGGAGTAGGGAATGAGCAGTTCTTC. Residues: CASSKLLAGVGNEQFF.

This chain uses TRBV2 with TRBJ1-4; D ambiguous. Trimming pared 7 bases from V and 8 bases from J, leaving 8 bases between. CDR1 and CDR2 from the germline V gene are SNHLY and FYNNEI. The CDR3 is 11 amino acids. CDR3 in amino acids: CASTVKEKLFF. The CDR3 DNA is TGTGCCAGCACCGTCAAGGAAAAACTGTTTTTT.

In DNA form, the CDR3 reads TGTGCCAGCAGCAATGACATGAACTATGGCTACACCTTC. Its translation: CASSNDMNYGYTF. The J gene is TRBJ1-2, the V gene TRBV4-2; no clear D. The germline gives CDR1 LGHNA, CDR2 YNFKEQ. CDR3 size: 13 residues. With 5 bases removed from V and 2 bases from J, the gap between germline ends came to 9 bases.

The chain is built from TRBV5-1 and TRBJ1-2; 8 positions agree with TRBD1. This CDR3 spans 12 amino acids. Germline V CDR1 and CDR2: SGHRS, YFSETQ. V lost 4 bases and J lost 8; bases outside the gene matches: 4. The CDR3 sequence: CASSPQGEGYTF. The CDR3 DNA sequence: TGCGCCAGCAGCCCACAGGGGGAAGGCTACACCTTC.

This clonotype has more than one count but fewer than ten. With a much larger clone just one base away, this may be a read error. V and J are TRBV12-3 or TRBV12-4 and TRBJ2-1; no reliable D call. CDR3 length: 15 residues. Trimming removed 7 bases at V and 4 bases at J, with 17 bases between. The chain's CDR3 is CASTPSDPPYNEQFF. The CDR3 nucleotides are TGTGCCAGCACTCCCTCCGACCCTCCTTACAATGAGCAGTTCTTC.